This T cell receptor beta chain was found in a study of T cell responses to AZD1222 COVID-19 vaccine (dated by TCRdb to the early 2020s). At the level of the whole study: Because spike-specific TCR depth and breadth did not differ between the two schedules, AZD1222 recipients who got a second dose at roughly 4 weeks were pooled with those who got a second dose at roughly 12 weeks. TCR sequencing covered fewer than 250 trial participants: 207 given two doses of AZD1222 and 26 given two doses of MenACWY control vaccine. Trial participants were enrolled by age into subgroups of 18-55, 56-69 and 70-plus years, and approximately 150, 30 and 60 TCR-sequenced participants, respectively, were included in these subgroups.

A remark on this clone: Its recognized antigen is unknown. One base away there is no much larger clone; base qualities are not given.

This specimen's time point label, per the study, means: baseline before first vaccination. Vaccinee samples came from UK trials COV001 and COV002, including a single-blind randomized controlled phase 2/3 trial of AZD1222 (ChAdOx1 nCoV-19) in healthy adults. Trial participant PBMC samples were collected at day 0 and day 28 after the second dose for TCRbeta chain sequencing. V loses 1 base, J loses 3 bases, and the germline ends lie 7 bases apart. CDR1 is given as SQVTM and CDR2 as ANQGSEA, both from the germline V gene. The CDR3 goes from the cysteine to the phenylalanine over 13 residues. The CDR3 DNA has 39 bases and is translated from base 1. Summary of the overall study and its limitations: No day 14 peak-response samples were available, so repertoires were characterized only after the peak T cell response. Conclusions about previously exposed vaccinees are limited because only five to seven AZD1222 recipients were SARS-CoV-2 seropositive at baseline. The 56-69-year group was small, and its depth increase did not reach significance, likely because of low power. Participants were mostly white British and included more females than males, and it was suggested by the authors that clonal diversity may have been underestimated. Spike-specific TCR breadth and depth rose significantly after two AZD1222 doses compared with day 0 and with MenACWY recipients. Reportedly, almost half of the unique spike-specific TCRs recognized epitopes lying outside the regions that are mutated in the B.1.351 and B.1.1.7 variants. Vaccine-associated CD4 TCRs spanned the whole spike protein, with dominant responses in regions 160-218 and 743-854.

The CDR3 regions of human TCRbeta chains were subjected to immunosequencing. The source study handled its data this way. TCRs in the repertoires were compared against a reference library of SARS-CoV-2-specific TCRs that had been generated with the MIRA antigen-specificity platform. Breadth was defined as the fraction of unique TCRs that were SARS-CoV-2-associated. Depth was defined as the fraction of total T cells that were SARS-CoV-2-associated. Using the MIRA data, each spike-specific TCR was mapped to the spike region that the TCR reacts to and placed in a CD4 or CD8 class. Log10-transformed breadth and depth values were compared by one-way ANOVA with Sidak's multiple comparisons tests. TCRdb retrieved this table from immuneACCESS and kept in-frame rearrangements only. Not all clones are present; in checked studies, unresolved V genes account for under half, and no reason is known for the remainder. V, J and clone size reflect that table, while D and trimming were determined from the DNA. This sample is represented by some 150,000 clones; around 90% of them were singletons. Of the sample, roughly 1.7% falls within the top ten clones.

Sequencing used peripheral blood, obtained on day 0 of AZD1222 vaccination. This chain joins TRBV29-1 to TRBJ1-5, with the D segment identity uncertain. The receptor's source is an adult in good health. In nucleotides, the sequence is TGCAGCGTTGAAGTCACGCCCAATCAGCCCCAGCATTTT. This translates into CSVEVTPNQPQHF.